This record covers a single T cell receptor beta chain. This sample was included in a study of blood T cell repertoires in COVID-19. Here immunoSEQ multiplex PCR was the method, and the copy in TCRdb shows in-frame clones only, minus some. The table lists over 100,000 clones, 80% to 85% of them singletons. This CDR3 has 15 amino acids. Germline V gives CDR1 KGHSH, CDR2 LQKENI. Trimming took 7 bases from V and 2 from J, leaving 17 bases between them. The sequenced material came from peripheral blood. This sequence was found in a man between 65 and 85 years old with acute or convalescent COVID-19. The rearrangement joins TRBV18 to TRBJ1-1; D remains ambiguous. The CDR3 sequence is CASLLNPGINTEAFF. CDR3 nucleotides: TGTGCCAGCTTACTCAACCCGGGAATAAACACTGAAGCTTTCTTT.